The sequence of this T cell receptor (beta chain) was determined in a study of T cells in Graves' hyperthyroidism and ophthalmopathy. The investigators amplified TCR beta CDR3 regions from RNA transcripts. HTBI primers were the set used in a first-round RT-PCR of the TCR CDR3. Via MiXCR, TCRdb re-called the multiplex PCR reads, giving one row per CDR3 protein. The profile shows around 760,000 distinct CDR3 sequences, around a third of them singletons. Germline V gene sequence: CDR1 MNHEY, CDR2 SVGAGI. This CDR3 region has 14 residues. V was trimmed by 0 bases and J by 6 bases, leaving 9 bases between them. This clonotype was recorded a few times.

The genes are TRBV6-5 and TRBJ1-5; D gene ambiguous. Material: blood. This TCR derives from a woman aged 40 to 50 with Graves' hyperthyroidism. Here the CDR3 reads CASSYSEWVQPQHF. For the CDR3, the DNA is TGTGCCAGCAGTTACTCAGAATGGGTTCAGCCCCAGCATTTT.